This TCR beta chain was captured in a study of blood T cell repertoires in COVID-19. Clones were sequenced by immunoSEQ multiplex PCR, and TCRdb holds only the in-frame ones, with some missing. The sample lists some 260,000 clones, under 90% seen once, with less than 4% in the top ten. The CDR3 sequence is 14 residues long. The germline V gene encodes CDR1 SGHRS and CDR2 YFSETQ. The V segment lost 4 bases and the J segment 4 bases; nucleotides outside the gene matches: 7. Material: peripheral blood. This chain uses TRBV5-1 with TRBJ1-1; the match to TRBD1 covers 7 bases. The receptor was derived from a woman aged 18-29 years with acute or convalescent COVID-19. The CDR3 DNA reads as TGCGCCAGCAGCCACGACAGGGCGGGCACTGAAGCTTTCTTT. Translating gives CASSHDRAGTEAFF.